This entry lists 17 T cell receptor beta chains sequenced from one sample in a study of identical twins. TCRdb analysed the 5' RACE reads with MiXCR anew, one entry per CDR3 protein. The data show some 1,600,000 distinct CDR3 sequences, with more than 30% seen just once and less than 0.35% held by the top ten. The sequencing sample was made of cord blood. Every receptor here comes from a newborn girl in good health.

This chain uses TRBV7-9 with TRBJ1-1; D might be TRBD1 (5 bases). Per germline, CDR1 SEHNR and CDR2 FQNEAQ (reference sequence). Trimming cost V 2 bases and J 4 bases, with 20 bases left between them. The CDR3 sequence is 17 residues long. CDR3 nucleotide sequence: TGTGCCAGCAGCTTACGCCCCTTGAGCGGGGACGGCACTGAAGCTTTCTTT. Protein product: CASSLRPLSGDGTEAFF.

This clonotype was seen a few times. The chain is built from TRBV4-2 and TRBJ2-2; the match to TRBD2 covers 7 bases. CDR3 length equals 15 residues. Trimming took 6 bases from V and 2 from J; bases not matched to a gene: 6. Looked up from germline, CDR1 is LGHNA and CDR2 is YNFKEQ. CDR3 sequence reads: CASRGPGGNTGELFF. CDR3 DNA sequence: TGTGCCAGCAGAGGCCCGGGGGGAAACACCGGGGAGCTGTTTTTT.

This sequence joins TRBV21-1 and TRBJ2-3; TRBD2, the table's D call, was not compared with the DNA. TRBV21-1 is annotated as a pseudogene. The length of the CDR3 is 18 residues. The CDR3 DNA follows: TGTGCCAGCAGCAAATGGGGCTTGGCGGGAGGATCCCCCGATACGCAGTATTTT. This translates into CASSKWGLAGGSPDTQYF.

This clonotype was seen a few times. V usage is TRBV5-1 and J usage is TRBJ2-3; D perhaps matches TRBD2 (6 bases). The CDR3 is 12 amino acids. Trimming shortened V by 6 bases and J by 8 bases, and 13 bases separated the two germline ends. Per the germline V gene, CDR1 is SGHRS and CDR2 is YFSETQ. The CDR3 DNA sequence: TGCGCCAGCACGGAGGGGAGAAGTACGCAGTATTTT. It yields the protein CASTEGRSTQYF.

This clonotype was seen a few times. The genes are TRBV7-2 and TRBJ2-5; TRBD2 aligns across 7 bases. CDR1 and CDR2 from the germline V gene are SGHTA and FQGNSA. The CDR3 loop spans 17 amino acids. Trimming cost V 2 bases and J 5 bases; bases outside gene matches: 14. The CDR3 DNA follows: TGTGCCAGCAGCTTATTGGCACGGGGGGACCTCGGGGAGACCCAGTACTTC. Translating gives CASSLLARGDLGETQYF.

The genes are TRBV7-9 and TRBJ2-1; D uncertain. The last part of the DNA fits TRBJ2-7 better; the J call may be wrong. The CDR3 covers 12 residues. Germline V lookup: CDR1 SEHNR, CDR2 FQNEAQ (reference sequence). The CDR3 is CASEHSYNEQYF. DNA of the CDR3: TGTGCCAGCGAACACTCCTACAATGAGCAGTACTTC.

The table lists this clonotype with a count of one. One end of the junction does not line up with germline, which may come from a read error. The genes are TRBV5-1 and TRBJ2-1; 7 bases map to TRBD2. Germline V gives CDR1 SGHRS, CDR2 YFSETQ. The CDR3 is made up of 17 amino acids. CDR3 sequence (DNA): TGCGCCAACAGCTTGGAAGTTCGGGAGGACCCCTACAATGAGCAGTTCTTC. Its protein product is CANSLEVREDPYNEQFF.

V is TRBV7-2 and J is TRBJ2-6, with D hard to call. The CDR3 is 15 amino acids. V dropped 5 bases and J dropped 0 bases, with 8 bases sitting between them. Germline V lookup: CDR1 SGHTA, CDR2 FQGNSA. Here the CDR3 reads CASSPPRSGANVLTF. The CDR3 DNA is TGTGCCAGCAGCCCCCCCCGCTCTGGGGCCAACGTCCTGACTTTC.

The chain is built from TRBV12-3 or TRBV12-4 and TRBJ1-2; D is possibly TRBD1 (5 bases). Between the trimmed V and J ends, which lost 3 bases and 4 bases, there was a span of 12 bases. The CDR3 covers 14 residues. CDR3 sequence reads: CASSFPQDFYGYTF. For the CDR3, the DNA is TGTGCCAGCAGTTTTCCACAGGATTTCTATGGCTACACCTTC.

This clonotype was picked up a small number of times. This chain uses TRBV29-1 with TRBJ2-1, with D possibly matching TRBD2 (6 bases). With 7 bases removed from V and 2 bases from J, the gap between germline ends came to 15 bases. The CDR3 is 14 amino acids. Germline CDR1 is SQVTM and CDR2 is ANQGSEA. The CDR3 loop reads CSANGGTPYNEQFF. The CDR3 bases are TGCAGCGCGAACGGCGGGACTCCCTACAATGAGCAGTTCTTC.

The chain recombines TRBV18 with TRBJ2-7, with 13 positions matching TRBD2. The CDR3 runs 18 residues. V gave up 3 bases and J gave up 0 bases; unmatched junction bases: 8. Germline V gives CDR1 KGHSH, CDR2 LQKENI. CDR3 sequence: CASSPSPWTSGSSYEQYF. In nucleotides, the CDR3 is TGTGCCAGCTCACCTAGTCCGTGGACTAGCGGGAGCTCCTACGAGCAGTACTTC.

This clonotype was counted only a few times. CDR3 nucleotide sequence: TGTGCCAGCAGTGAAGGATGGGTGACAGGAGCCCTGGGCTACACCTTC. It codes for CASSEGWVTGALGYTF. The chain combines TRBV6-1 with TRBJ1-2, with D tentatively TRBD1 (6 bases). Per the germline V gene, CDR1 is MNHNS and CDR2 is SASEGT. V lost 1 base and J 8 bases, leaving 20 bases between the germline ends. The CDR3 has 16 residues.

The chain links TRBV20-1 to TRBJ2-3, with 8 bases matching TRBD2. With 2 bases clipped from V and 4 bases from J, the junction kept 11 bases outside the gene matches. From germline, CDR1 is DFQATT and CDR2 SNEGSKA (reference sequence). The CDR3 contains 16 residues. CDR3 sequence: CSARPTSGLVPDTQYF. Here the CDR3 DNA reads TGCAGTGCTAGACCTACCTCGGGACTAGTCCCAGATACGCAGTATTTT.

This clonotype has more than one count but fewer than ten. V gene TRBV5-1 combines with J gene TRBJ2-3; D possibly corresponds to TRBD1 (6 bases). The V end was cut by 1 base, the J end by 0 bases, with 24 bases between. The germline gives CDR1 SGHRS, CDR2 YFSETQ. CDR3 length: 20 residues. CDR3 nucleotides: TGCGCCAGCAGCTTGAAGGGACATCGCAATGGTCTTCCTAGCACAGATACGCAGTATTTT. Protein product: CASSLKGHRNGLPSTDTQYF.

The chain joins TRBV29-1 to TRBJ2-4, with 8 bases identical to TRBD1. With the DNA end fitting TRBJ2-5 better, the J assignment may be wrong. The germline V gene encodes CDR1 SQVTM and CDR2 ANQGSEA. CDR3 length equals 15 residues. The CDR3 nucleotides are TGCAGCGTTGAACCCTCTTCGGACAGGGCCGAGACCCAGTACTTC. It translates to CSVEPSSDRAETQYF.

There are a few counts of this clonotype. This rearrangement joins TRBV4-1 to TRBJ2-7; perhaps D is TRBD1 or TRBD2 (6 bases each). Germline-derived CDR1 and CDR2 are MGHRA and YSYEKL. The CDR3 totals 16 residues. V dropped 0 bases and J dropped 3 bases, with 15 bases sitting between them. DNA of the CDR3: TGCGCCAGCAGCCAAGATTTGCGGGACATCGGCTACGAGCAGTACTTC. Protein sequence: CASSQDLRDIGYEQYF.

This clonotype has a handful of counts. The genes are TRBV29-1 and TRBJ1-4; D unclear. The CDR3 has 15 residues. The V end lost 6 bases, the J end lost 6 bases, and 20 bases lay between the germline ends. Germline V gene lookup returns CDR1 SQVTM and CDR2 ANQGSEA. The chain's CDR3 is CSVGSDEAPYEKLFF. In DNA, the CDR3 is TGCAGCGTCGGATCGGACGAGGCCCCTTATGAAAAACTGTTTTTT.